The T cell receptor (beta chain) described here comes from a study of CD8+ T cells in alopecia areata. Specified treatment: oral pan-JAK inhibitor, 5-10 mg twice daily. Cell sorting was applied to PBMCs, and CD4+ and CD8+ T cells were collected. This clone was picked up a small number of times. cDNA prepared by RNA extraction and subsequent reverse transcription served as the template for sequencing. Sequencing used immunoSEQ multiplex PCR; TCRdb keeps in-frame clones, though not all of them. The profile shows about 120,000 clones, approximately 53% of them singletons. The length of the CDR3 is 15 residues. The germline V gene has CDR1 GTSNPN and CDR2 SVGIG (reference sequence). The V gene lost 0 bases and the J gene lost 4 bases, with 15 bases spanning the gap.

The receptor was derived from a human donor with alopecia areata. The rearrangement links TRBV30 to TRBJ1-1; weak D call: TRBD1 (6 bases). Specimen: CD4+ T cells sorted from blood, collected at week 4, from a patient treated with tofacitinib. CDR3 protein: CAWSVGGAGTTEAFF. DNA for the CDR3: TGTGCCTGGAGTGTGGGGGGCGCCGGGACCACTGAAGCTTTCTTT.